Shown below are 9 T cell receptor beta chains from a single sample sequenced in a study of early T cells in non-severe SARS-CoV-2 infection. TCRdb re-derived calls from the 5' RACE reads in MiXCR, one entry per CDR3 protein. Here the sample spans 48,000 or so distinct CDR3 sequences, over 5% being singletons. Sequences were derived from whole blood, sampled at baseline. These receptors were obtained from an adult who was a healthcare worker with PCR-confirmed SARS-CoV-2 infection or an uninfected control (not recorded which).

This clonotype appeared many times. The rearrangement links TRBV7-9 to TRBJ2-3; no firm D call. The CDR3 totals 15 residues. With 0 bases removed from V and 4 bases from J, the gap between germline ends came to 11 bases. CDR1 and CDR2 (germline): SEHNR, FQNEAQ (reference sequence). This chain's CDR3 is CASSLARSVADTQYF. The CDR3 DNA is TGTGCCAGCAGCTTAGCCAGGTCTGTCGCAGATACGCAGTATTTT.

This clonotype has at least ten counts. The chain combines TRBV29-1 with TRBJ2-7; D may be TRBD1 (5 bases). Looked up from germline, CDR1 is SQVTM and CDR2 is ANQGSEA. The CDR3 is 11 residues long. Trimming removed 5 bases at V and 4 bases at J, with 9 bases between. The CDR3 spells CSVQTDYEQYF. Here the CDR3 DNA reads TGCAGCGTTCAGACAGATTACGAGCAGTACTTC.

This clonotype came up many times. CDR3 in amino acids: CASSFVGGWEQFF. DNA for the CDR3: TGTGCCAGCAGTTTCGTAGGGGGCTGGGAGCAGTTCTTC. The V and J genes are TRBV27 and TRBJ2-1; 7 positions match TRBD1. This CDR3 is 13 amino acids long. Germline CDR1 MNHEY, CDR2 SMNVEV (reference sequence). The V segment lost 3 bases and the J segment 10 bases; nucleotides outside the gene matches: 6.

The J gene is TRBJ2-7, the V gene TRBV28; 8 nucleotides line up with TRBD2. The CDR3 is made up of 12 amino acids. Trimming cost V 9 bases and J 2 bases; bases outside gene matches: 3. Looked up from germline, CDR1 is MDHEN and CDR2 is SYDVKM. Written as DNA, the CDR3 is TGTGCCAGTGATAGCGGGGCCTACGAGCAGTACTTC. Encoded protein: CASDSGAYEQYF. Using reference TRBV28 and TRBJ2-7 for the parts outside the CDR3, the full variable domain is DVKVTQSSRYLVKRTGEKVFLECVQDMDHENMFWYRQDPGLGLRLIYFSYDVKMKEKGDIPEGYSVSREKKERFSLILESASTNQTSMYLCASDSGAYEQYFGPGTRLTVT.

The J gene is TRBJ2-2, the V gene TRBV2; possibly TRBD1 for D (6 bases). This CDR3 has 12 amino acids. Germline CDR1 is SNHLY and CDR2 is FYNNEI. The V end lost 6 bases, the J end lost 6 bases, and 8 bases lay between the germline ends. The CDR3 protein is CASSTGSGELFF. The CDR3 DNA reads as TGTGCCAGCAGCACAGGGTCCGGGGAGCTGTTTTTT.

J is TRBJ2-7 and V is TRBV7-9; D ambiguous. The CDR3 extends over 13 amino acids. V lost 5 bases, J lost 7 bases, and 15 bases lay in between. Germline loops: CDR1 SEHNR, CDR2 FQNEAQ (reference sequence). CDR3 in amino acids: CASSPLTPQEQYF. The CDR3 DNA follows: TGTGCCAGCAGCCCCCTGACCCCCCAGGAGCAGTACTTC.

This rearrangement joins TRBV2 to TRBJ1-5; D is unresolved. The CDR3 consists of 13 residues. The V gene's germline CDR1 is SNHLY and CDR2 FYNNEI. V lost 3 bases to trimming and J lost 4 bases, with 7 bases between them. The CDR3 region has the DNA TGTGCCAGCAGTGATGACCTAAATCAGCCCCAGCATTTT. Translation: CASSDDLNQPQHF.

This clonotype was picked up many times. The V call is TRBV20-1, the J call TRBJ1-2; tentatively, D is TRBD1 (5 bases). The CDR3 totals 13 residues. CDR1 is DFQATT and CDR2 is SNEGSKA in the germline V gene (reference sequence). V dropped 3 bases and J dropped 8 bases, with 16 bases sitting between them. The CDR3 reads CSASNRSLRGYTF. The DNA of the CDR3 is TGCAGTGCTAGTAACAGGTCCCTGCGCGGCTACACCTTC.

There are many counts of this clonotype. The V gene is TRBV27, the J gene TRBJ1-5; the D gene is possibly TRBD1 (5 bases). With 6 bases removed from V and 4 bases from J, the gap between germline ends came to 10 bases. CDR1 MNHEY and CDR2 SMNVEV come from the germline V gene (reference sequence). The CDR3 spans 13 residues. This CDR3 is CASRVGQNQPQHF. The CDR3 DNA reads as TGTGCCAGCAGGGTCGGACAAAATCAGCCCCAGCATTTT.